This TCR beta chain came from a study of tumor-infiltrating lymphocytes in oesophageal squamous cell carcinoma. About this clonotype itself: Relative to the germline gene, one junction end is altered; a read error may explain this.

Each CDR3 protein is one row after TCRdb ran MiXCR on the PCR reads. The sample lists 15,000 or so distinct CDR3 sequences, around 50% occurring once. The CDR3 length is 14 residues. Germline CDR1 SGHAT, CDR2 FQNNGV. The source material was esophageal tumor tissue. The V gene is TRBV11-2, the J gene TRBJ2-5, with D perhaps TRBD1 (5 bases). The origin of this receptor is a female donor with esophageal squamous cell carcinoma. The CDR3 bases are TGTGCCAGCAGCTGGACGGACAATAATTCACCCCTCCACTTC. It translates to CASSWTDNNSPLHF.